Listed here are 32 T cell receptor beta chains from one sample, sequenced in a study of T cells in Graves' hyperthyroidism and ophthalmopathy. Amplified TCR beta CDR3 regions came from RNA transcripts. Primed by the HTBI set, a first-round RT-PCR was run on the TCR CDR3. Each CDR3 protein is one row after TCRdb ran MiXCR on the multiplex PCR reads. Here the sample spans around 600,000 distinct CDR3 sequences, 14% being singletons. The specimen sequenced was blood. The receptors shown here come from a woman aged 18-29 years with Graves' ophthalmopathy.

This clonotype was recorded many times. This chain connects TRBV29-1 to TRBJ2-3; 7 nucleotides match TRBD1. After removal of 4 bases from V and 2 bases from J, the junction contained 6 bases not matched to a gene. From germline, CDR1 is SQVTM and CDR2 ANQGSEA. The CDR3 loop spans 14 amino acids. The CDR3 DNA reads as TGCAGCGTTGGGGACAGCCCATACACAGATACGCAGTATTTT. This codes for CSVGDSPYTDTQYF.

CDR3 DNA: TGTGCCAGTAGTATAGATTTAGGGACGAACACTGAAGCTTTCTTT. It is translated as CASSIDLGTNTEAFF. The V call is TRBV19, the J call TRBJ1-1; possibly TRBD1 for D (5 bases). Trimming removed 0 bases from V and 1 base from J, with 9 bases in between. Looked up from germline, CDR1 is LNHDA and CDR2 is SQIVND (reference sequence). The CDR3 spans 15 residues.

The sample holds a few counts of this clonotype. J is TRBJ1-6 and V is TRBV9; TRBD1 matches at 7 bases. The V gene end was trimmed by 4 bases and the J gene end by 8 bases; junction bases not matched to a gene: 6. The CDR3 consists of 14 residues. In germline, CDR1 is SGDLS, CDR2 YYNGEE. CDR3 sequence reads: CASSPFDRDSPLHF. CDR3 nucleotide sequence: TGTGCCAGCAGCCCATTCGACAGGGATTCACCCCTCCACTTT. The full variable domain, rest sourced from reference TRBV9 and TRBJ1-6, is DSGVTQTPKHLITATGQRVTLRCSPRSGDLSVYWYQQSLDQGLQFLIQYYNGEERAKGNILERFSAQQFPDLHSELNLSSLELGDSALYFCASSPFDRDSPLHFGNGTRLTVT.

This clonotype has a count of ten or more. V gene TRBV24-1 combines with J gene TRBJ2-3, with D tentatively TRBD1 (6 bases). The CDR3 consists of 15 residues. Germline V CDR1 and CDR2: KGHDR, SFDVKD. Trimming cost V 6 bases and J 3 bases, with 15 bases left between them. As DNA, the CDR3 is TGTGCCACCAGTTCAGGAACAGGGAAAACAGATACGCAGTATTTT. Its translation is CATSSGTGKTDTQYF.

This clonotype was detected only a few times. The chain is built from TRBV18 and TRBJ2-1, with 8 bases fitting TRBD2. Germline V gene sequence: CDR1 KGHSH, CDR2 LQKENI. This CDR3 region has 14 residues. Unmatched junction bases numbered 7, after V lost 6 bases and J lost 6 bases. This CDR3 reads CASSASGPPNEQFF. The CDR3 DNA reads TGTGCCAGCTCTGCTAGCGGGCCGCCCAATGAGCAGTTCTTC.

This clonotype was detected ten times or more. In nucleotides, the CDR3 is TGTGCCAGCAGTTTCGTCGCAATAAGGCTAGCGGGAGGAGGCGAGCAGTACTTC. Translation: CASSFVAIRLAGGGEQYF. The V gene is TRBV28, the J gene TRBJ2-7, with 11 bases identical to TRBD2. The J segment lost 6 bases and the V segment lost 3 bases, leaving 16 bases of the junction unmatched. Germline CDR1 MDHEN, CDR2 SYDVKM. This CDR3 has 18 residues.

The CDR3 sequence is CASSQTWTGGSYEQYF. CDR3 coding DNA: TGCGCCAGCAGCCAAACATGGACGGGAGGTTCCTACGAGCAGTACTTC. The genes are TRBV4-1 and TRBJ2-7; 7 bases are a match to TRBD2. The CDR3 sequence is 16 residues long. Germline V lookup: CDR1 MGHRA, CDR2 YSYEKL. V lost 2 bases, J lost 1 base, and 8 bases stayed unmatched.

J is TRBJ2-7 and V is TRBV4-2; tentatively, D is TRBD2 (6 bases). The CDR3 spans 16 residues. CDR1 is LGHNA, CDR2 YNFKEQ, per germline. Trimming took 3 bases from V and 3 from J, leaving 18 bases between them. CDR3 in amino acids: CASSHRGAGKDYEQYF. CDR3 sequence (DNA): TGTGCCAGCAGCCACCGCGGGGCAGGGAAGGACTACGAGCAGTACTTC.

CDR3 DNA: TGCAGCGTTTACCCGACTAGCGCCACAGATACGCAGTATTTT. Its translation is CSVYPTSATDTQYF. The chain recombines TRBV29-1 with TRBJ2-3, with TRBD2 identical over 8 bases. Losses at the gene ends were 5 bases for V and 2 bases for J; bases not matched to a gene: 6. From germline, CDR1 is SQVTM and CDR2 ANQGSEA. The CDR3 has 14 residues.

This clonotype was counted between two and nine times. The chain combines TRBV20-1 with TRBJ1-2, with D hard to call. CDR1 and CDR2 (germline): DFQATT, SNEGSKA (reference sequence). Trimming stripped 3 bases from V and 6 bases from J, with 11 bases between. The CDR3 has 12 amino acids. The CDR3 bases are TGCAGTGCTAGCCCTGAAACTCATGGCTACACCTTC. Translated, it gives CSASPETHGYTF.

This clonotype has at least ten counts. V usage is TRBV27 and J usage is TRBJ1-2; D perhaps matches TRBD1 (6 bases). V shed 7 bases and J shed 4 bases, with 10 bases lying between them. CDR1 and CDR2 from the germline V gene are MNHEY and SMNVEV (reference sequence). The CDR3 loop spans 12 amino acids. As DNA, the CDR3 is TGTGCCAGCACCGCGACAGGCTATGGCTACACCTTC. Translation gives CASTATGYGYTF.

This clonotype has at least ten counts. The chain carries TRBV28 and TRBJ2-2; 8 nucleotides align to TRBD1. CDR1 MDHEN and CDR2 SYDVKM come from the germline V gene. V lost 5 bases and J lost 6; bases outside the gene matches: 5. CDR3 length equals 14 residues. CDR3 DNA: TGTGCCAGCAGTCCGGGACAGGCCTCCGGGGAGCTGTTTTTT. Translation gives CASSPGQASGELFF. The full variable domain, its missing parts supplied by reference TRBV28 and TRBJ2-2, is DVKVTQSSRYLVKRTGEKVFLECVQDMDHENMFWYRQDPGLGLRLIYFSYDVKMKEKGDIPEGYSVSREKKERFSLILESASTNQTSMYLCASSPGQASGELFFGEGSRLTVL.

This clonotype was found a few times. The chain uses TRBV6-1 and TRBJ1-2, with 7 bases matching TRBD1. The junction had 6 bases not matched to a gene; V was cut back by 1 base and J by 4 bases. Germline V CDR1 and CDR2: MNHNS, SASEGT. The CDR3 is made up of 15 amino acids. Here the CDR3 reads CASSEETGTSYGYTF. CDR3 coding DNA: TGTGCCAGCAGTGAAGAGACAGGGACGAGCTATGGCTACACCTTC.

Many counts were recorded for this clonotype. This chain connects TRBV3-1 to TRBJ2-7; 10 nucleotides line up with TRBD2. The V and J ends lost 0 bases and 2 bases, in that order; junction bases with no gene match: 4. This CDR3 spans 16 amino acids. Per the germline V gene, CDR1 is LGHDT and CDR2 is YNNKEL (reference sequence). CDR3 DNA sequence: TGTGCCAGCAGCCAAGATCTAAGCGGGAGGGCCTACGAGCAGTACTTC. Encoded protein: CASSQDLSGRAYEQYF.

This clonotype was recorded at least ten times. The chain carries TRBV28 and TRBJ2-7; 8 bases are shared with TRBD2. CDR1 is MDHEN, CDR2 SYDVKM, per germline. With V trimmed by 7 bases and J by 4 bases, 12 bases remained unmatched. CDR3 length equals 15 residues. The CDR3, as DNA: TGTGCCAGCAACGCTATCGGGGGGGCGAGGTACGAGCAGTACTTC. Protein sequence: CASNAIGGARYEQYF.

In its sample, this clonotype was seen many times. The chain is built from TRBV9 and TRBJ1-5; D remains ambiguous. Germline CDR1 SGDLS, CDR2 YYNGEE. The CDR3 is 13 residues long. The V and J ends lost 2 bases and 5 bases respectively, with 8 bases between them. CDR3 protein: CASSVSGDQPQHF. The CDR3 nucleotides read TGTGCCAGCAGCGTCTCCGGGGATCAGCCCCAGCATTTT.

This clonotype was detected many times. V gene TRBV20-1 combines with J gene TRBJ2-5; the match to TRBD2 covers 11 bases. Looked up from germline, CDR1 is DFQATT and CDR2 is SNEGSKA (reference sequence). The V gene end was trimmed by 3 bases and the J gene end by 5 bases; junction bases not matched to a gene: 8. The CDR3 has 15 residues. CDR3 sequence: CSARLLAGGPETQYF. The CDR3 DNA is TGCAGTGCTAGGTTGTTAGCGGGAGGGCCGGAGACCCAGTACTTC.

The V call is TRBV20-1, the J call TRBJ2-3; TRBD2 matches at 10 bases. CDR3 length: 19 amino acids. CDR1 DFQATT and CDR2 SNEGSKA come from the germline V gene (reference sequence). The V gene end was trimmed by 1 base and the J gene end by 0 bases; junction bases not matched to a gene: 13. CDR3 DNA: TGCAGTGCTAGAGTACCAGCGGGGGGGAGGGGTACTAGCACAGATACGCAGTATTTT. It translates to CSARVPAGGRGTSTDTQYF.

This chain connects TRBV5-1 to TRBJ1-1; D is undetermined. This CDR3 spans 16 amino acids. Trimming shortened V by 0 bases and J by 5 bases, and 17 bases separated the two germline ends. Per germline, CDR1 SGHRS and CDR2 YFSETQ. CDR3 coding DNA: TGCGCCAGCAGCTTGGTTTTCGGGGAAGTTAGAACTGAAGCTTTCTTT. Its protein product is CASSLVFGEVRTEAFF.

In nucleotides, the CDR3 is TGTGCCAGCAGCGAGACTTCCTTTGGGGGGCCCCAGGAGACCCAGTACTTC. It encodes CASSETSFGGPQETQYF. The chain links TRBV7-9 to TRBJ2-5; D assignment may be TRBD1 or TRBD2 (6 bases each). V was cut by 5 bases and J by 5 bases, with 24 bases left in between. Germline V gene sequence: CDR1 SEHNR, CDR2 FQNEAQ (reference sequence). CDR3 length equals 17 residues. The complete variable domain, with remaining parts taken from reference TRBV7-9 and TRBJ2-5, reads DTGVSQNPRHKITKRGQNVTFRCDPISEHNRLYWYRQTLGQGPEFLTYFQNEAQLEKSRLLSDRFSAERPKGSFSTLEIQRTEQGDSAMYLCASSETSFGGPQETQYFGPGTRLLVL.

V is TRBV28 and J is TRBJ2-1; unclear D gene. The V and J ends lost 10 bases and 6 bases respectively, with 25 bases between them. The CDR3 has 16 residues. Germline CDR1 is MDHEN and CDR2 is SYDVKM. CDR3 bases: TGTGCCAACCCCTCACCAGGACCTCGGTCGGGCAATGAGCAGTTCTTC. Amino acid sequence: CANPSPGPRSGNEQFF.

This clonotype was seen many times. For the CDR3, the DNA is TGTGCCAGCAGCGTAACAGGGACCCAAGAGACCCAGTACTTC. It specifies CASSVTGTQETQYF. The chain employs TRBV9 and TRBJ2-5; perhaps TRBD1 as D (6 bases). The germline V and J ends were trimmed by 1 base and 1 base, with 8 bases remaining between them. The CDR3 extends over 14 amino acids. Looked up from germline, CDR1 is SGDLS and CDR2 is YYNGEE.

V and J are TRBV27 and TRBJ2-1; 13 bases match TRBD2. CDR1 and CDR2 (germline): MNHEY, SMNVEV (reference sequence). The CDR3 totals 20 residues. V gave up 4 bases and J gave up 6 bases; unmatched junction bases: 18. CDR3 amino acids: CASSSPLTSGRFNVRNEQFF. DNA of the CDR3: TGTGCCAGCAGTTCCCCCCTGACTAGCGGGAGGTTCAATGTCCGCAATGAGCAGTTCTTC.

This clonotype was found a few times. J is TRBJ2-2 and V is TRBV3-1; a possible D gene is TRBD2 (6 bases). Germline V gene sequence: CDR1 LGHDT, CDR2 YNNKEL (reference sequence). This CDR3 has 18 amino acids. The V end was cut by 2 bases, the J end by 6 bases, with 22 bases between. CDR3 DNA sequence: TGTGCCAGCAGCCAATGGGGGACTCGACGCCCGAAGGCCGGGGAGCTGTTTTTT. This sequence encodes CASSQWGTRRPKAGELFF.

This clonotype was detected ten times or more. This chain links TRBV12-3 or TRBV12-4 with TRBJ1-2; D is ambiguous. Trimming pared 8 bases from V and 3 bases from J, leaving 10 bases between. CDR3 length: 12 amino acids. Written as DNA, the CDR3 is TGTGCCAGCGGCTATTGGGACTATGGCTACACCTTC. It translates to CASGYWDYGYTF.

This sequence joins TRBV20-1 and TRBJ2-1; the D gene is possibly TRBD1 (6 bases). V gave up 3 bases and J gave up 2 bases, with 20 bases separating them. This CDR3 has 17 residues. CDR1 is DFQATT, CDR2 SNEGSKA, per germline (reference sequence). CDR3 amino acids: CSASGTSAHGTYNEQFF. The CDR3 bases are TGCAGTGCTAGCGGGACAAGTGCACATGGTACCTACAATGAGCAGTTCTTC.

This clonotype was seen many times. The chain couples TRBV12-3 or TRBV12-4 to TRBJ1-3; no firm D call. V lost 1 base, J lost 3 bases, and 4 bases lay in between. The CDR3 loop spans 13 amino acids. In DNA form, the CDR3 reads TGTGCCAGCAGTTTAGGGAATGGAAACACCATATATTTT. Encoded protein: CASSLGNGNTIYF.

This clonotype has ten or more counts. V gene TRBV2 combines with J gene TRBJ1-1; 7 bases fit TRBD1. The CDR3 runs 13 residues. Germline CDR1 is SNHLY and CDR2 is FYNNEI. The junction had 7 bases not matched to a gene; V was cut back by 7 bases and J by 5 bases. The CDR3, as DNA: TGTGCCAGCATCAGGGGGGATGGAACTGAAGCTTTCTTT. Protein sequence: CASIRGDGTEAFF.

This clonotype has at least ten counts. The chain joins TRBV11-2 to TRBJ1-5, with 7 bases fitting TRBD1. CDR1 is SGHAT and CDR2 is FQNNGV in the germline V gene. Trimming at V came to 0 bases and at J to 7 bases, leaving 9 bases not matched to a gene. The CDR3 contains 16 residues. For the CDR3, the DNA is TGTGCCAGCAGCTTAGAGGGTTTAGGGGGCCAACAGCCCCAGCATTTT. Protein sequence: CASSLEGLGGQQPQHF.

The chain links TRBV7-2 to TRBJ2-5; no definite D call. From germline, CDR1 is SGHTA and CDR2 FQGNSA. V lost 5 bases, J lost 4 bases, and 17 bases lay in between. The CDR3 consists of 15 residues. The CDR3 DNA reads as TGTGCCAGCAGCCGAGACCGGACCGAAGGAGAGACCCAGTACTTC. Its protein product is CASSRDRTEGETQYF.

This clonotype was observed many times. The chain combines TRBV12-3 or TRBV12-4 with TRBJ2-2; 10 nucleotides agree with TRBD2. The CDR3 loop spans 15 amino acids. V dropped 6 bases and J dropped 5; count of bases not matched to a gene: 6. The CDR3 protein is CASSLAGDMTGELFF. The CDR3 nucleotides read TGTGCCAGCAGCCTAGCGGGAGATATGACCGGGGAGCTGTTTTTT.

This clonotype was seen repeatedly, ten times or more. The chain is built from TRBV28 and TRBJ2-7, with 7 bases identical to TRBD1. The ends lost 10 bases at V and 3 bases at J; junction bases unmatched: 15. Germline CDR1 is MDHEN and CDR2 is SYDVKM. The CDR3 is made up of 15 amino acids. CDR3 bases: TGTGCCACCACGTCGACAGGGCCAAGCCACTACGAGCAGTACTTC. As protein: CATTSTGPSHYEQYF.